Shown below are 28 T cell receptor beta chains from a single sample sequenced in a study of blood T cell repertoires in COVID-19. Generated by immunoSEQ multiplex PCR, the TCRdb table keeps only in-frame clones and is missing some. The table includes roughly 120,000 clones, around 90% detected once. The sample comprised peripheral blood. The receptors were sampled from a woman between 45 and 65 years old with active or convalescent COVID-19.

V gene TRBV29-1 combines with J gene TRBJ1-1; TRBD1 agrees at 7 bases. Germline CDR1 is SQVTM and CDR2 is ANQGSEA. V lost 4 bases, J lost 10 bases, and 6 bases stayed unmatched. This CDR3 is built from 11 residues. The CDR3 region is CSVGQGVRAFF. CDR3 bases: TGCAGCGTTGGGCAGGGGGTACGAGCTTTCTTT.

The chain uses TRBV27 and TRBJ2-1, with 11 nucleotides matching TRBD2. J was trimmed by 9 bases and V by 0 bases; bases with no gene match: 10. This CDR3 is built from 17 residues. Germline CDR1 MNHEY, CDR2 SMNVEV (reference sequence). CDR3 sequence: CASSLSGVAGGPGEQFF. DNA of the CDR3: TGTGCCAGCAGTTTATCGGGTGTAGCGGGAGGGCCCGGTGAGCAGTTCTTC.

This clone has only one observation. The chain joins TRBV5-6 to TRBJ2-7; weak D call: TRBD1 (5 bases). The V end lost 0 bases, the J end lost 2 bases, and 15 bases lay between the germline ends. From germline, CDR1 is SGHDT and CDR2 YYEEEE. The CDR3 sequence is 16 residues long. The CDR3 DNA sequence: TGTGCCAGCAGCTTGGTCGCCCAGGGTTGGCCCTACGAGCAGTACTTC. The encoded protein is CASSLVAQGWPYEQYF. The full variable domain, its missing parts supplied by reference TRBV5-6 and TRBJ2-7, is DAGVTQSPTHLIKTRGQQVTLRCSPKSGHDTVSWYQQALGQGPQFIFQYYEEEERQRGNFPDRFSGHQFPNYSSELNVNALLLGDSALYLCASSLVAQGWPYEQYFGPGTRLTVT.

This clone was seen once. V gene TRBV6-5 combines with J gene TRBJ2-3, with 9 bases fitting TRBD1. The CDR3 loop spans 14 amino acids. Germline V gene sequence: CDR1 MNHEY, CDR2 SVGAGI. J gave up 11 bases and V 6 bases, and 12 bases lay outside the gene matches. Here the CDR3 reads CASSSGTGLERQYF. The CDR3 DNA sequence: TGTGCCAGCAGCTCCGGGACAGGGCTAGAGCGGCAGTATTTT.

The chain joins TRBV30 to TRBJ1-2; no clear D. Trimming pared 5 bases from V and 2 bases from J, leaving 9 bases between. This CDR3 spans 12 amino acids. CDR1 is GTSNPN, CDR2 SVGIG, per germline (reference sequence). In nucleotides, the CDR3 is TGTGCCTGGCAACTCACGAACTATGGCTACACCTTC. The encoded protein is CAWQLTNYGYTF.

Written as DNA, the CDR3 is TGTGCCAGCAGTGCTCGGACAGGCCGTTACCAAGAGACCCAGTACTTC. It yields the protein CASSARTGRYQETQYF. V is TRBV2 and J is TRBJ2-5, with 7 bases lining up with TRBD1. Germline V gene sequence: CDR1 SNHLY, CDR2 FYNNEI. Trimming at V came to 4 bases and at J to 0 bases, leaving 8 bases not matched to a gene. The length of the CDR3 is 16 residues.

The gene calls are TRBV19 and TRBJ2-2; tentatively, D is TRBD2 (6 bases). The CDR3 loop spans 19 amino acids. V lost 3 bases and J lost 2, with 22 bases in between. Germline V gene sequence: CDR1 LNHDA, CDR2 SQIVND (reference sequence). The DNA for the CDR3 is TGTGCCAGTAGTATTTTCAATTCACGTGGGGGGATTAACACCGGGGAGCTGTTTTTT. Translating it yields CASSIFNSRGGINTGELFF.

The V gene is TRBV27, the J gene TRBJ2-1; no reliable D call. Germline V gives CDR1 MNHEY, CDR2 SMNVEV (reference sequence). V was trimmed by 2 bases and J by 0 bases, leaving 11 bases between them. The CDR3 spans 16 residues. The chain's CDR3 is CASSLSRSGSYNEQFF. CDR3 in DNA: TGTGCCAGCAGTTTAAGCCGTTCGGGCTCCTACAATGAGCAGTTCTTC.

The rearrangement links TRBV6-5 to TRBJ2-5; 8 positions match TRBD1. CDR1 MNHEY and CDR2 SVGAGI come from the germline V gene. The CDR3 runs 14 residues. J gave up 2 bases and V 9 bases, and 8 bases lay outside the gene matches. The CDR3 loop reads CASSFRGRQETQYF. The CDR3 nucleotides read TGTGCCAGTTCCTTCAGGGGGCGGCAAGAGACCCAGTACTTC.

This clone was picked up one time. The chain has TRBV9 and TRBJ2-5, with D maybe TRBD1 (6 bases). The CDR3 has 16 residues. CDR1 is SGDLS and CDR2 is YYNGEE in the germline V gene. Trimming took off 3 bases at V and 2 bases at J, with 17 bases between the two ends. CDR3 DNA sequence: TGTGCCAGCAGCGAAGGACAGTCTGTTGCACAAGAGACCCAGTACTTC. Translated: CASSEGQSVAQETQYF.

The CDR3 region has the DNA TGCGCCAGCATTTCGAACAGGGGCCATTCACCCCTCCACTTT. Its protein product is CASISNRGHSPLHF. The chain carries TRBV5-1 and TRBJ1-6; 7 nucleotides agree with TRBD1. This CDR3 comprises 14 residues. Germline CDR1 is SGHRS and CDR2 is YFSETQ. J gave up 8 bases and V 6 bases, and 8 bases lay outside the gene matches.

The V call is TRBV6-5, the J call TRBJ1-6, with D perhaps TRBD1 (6 bases). Germline V gene lookup returns CDR1 MNHEY and CDR2 SVGAGI. The ends were cut back, 3 bases at V and 9 bases at J, with 12 bases in the middle. The CDR3 loop spans 14 amino acids. The CDR3 sequence: CASSYDRGSSPLHF. In DNA form, the CDR3 reads TGTGCCAGCAGTTATGATAGGGGGAGTTCACCCCTCCACTTT.

The CDR3 spells CASSRAYQGTEGNTIYF. CDR3 in DNA: TGTGCCAGCAGCCGGGCCTATCAGGGGACGGAAGGAAACACCATATATTTT. The rearrangement joins TRBV5-4 to TRBJ1-3, with a weak D call TRBD1 (6 bases). The CDR3 is 17 amino acids. Germline lookup yields CDR1 SGHNT and CDR2 YYREEE (reference sequence). Trimming left V 4 bases short and J 4 bases short, with 21 bases between.

The chain has TRBV27 and TRBJ1-6, with D maybe TRBD1 (6 bases). CDR3 length: 14 amino acids. Trimming took off 4 bases at V and 10 bases at J, with 14 bases between the two ends. CDR1 MNHEY and CDR2 SMNVEV come from the germline V gene (reference sequence). This CDR3 reads CASSSGAANSPLHF. The CDR3 nucleotides are TGTGCCAGCAGTTCAGGGGCCGCGAACTCACCCCTCCACTTT.

The chain has TRBV5-6 and TRBJ2-5; D not resolved. The V and J ends lost 0 bases and 2 bases respectively, with 11 bases between them. CDR1 SGHDT and CDR2 YYEEEE come from the germline V gene. The CDR3 is 15 amino acids. CDR3 coding DNA: TGTGCCAGCAGCTTGGGAGCAGGTCGGCAAGAGACCCAGTACTTC. As protein: CASSLGAGRQETQYF.

This clone was detected many times. As DNA, the CDR3 is TGTGCCAGCAGTTACGCGACTAGCGGGAGAAGAAGCGAGCAGTACTTC. Its translation: CASSYATSGRRSEQYF. V and J are TRBV6-5 and TRBJ2-7; 12 positions match TRBD2. V was clipped by 2 bases and J by 6 bases; unmatched bases: 8. The CDR3 loop spans 16 amino acids. Germline CDR1 is MNHEY and CDR2 is SVGAGI.

The rearrangement links TRBV19 to TRBJ1-2; 8 bases fit TRBD1. V gave up 3 bases and J gave up 2 bases; unmatched junction bases: 2. This CDR3 is built from 14 residues. CDR1 LNHDA and CDR2 SQIVND come from the germline V gene (reference sequence). CDR3 loop: CASSMDRENYGYTF. CDR3 sequence (DNA): TGTGCCAGTAGTATGGACAGGGAGAACTATGGCTACACCTTC.

This rearrangement joins TRBV27 to TRBJ2-1; 11 bases match TRBD1. In germline, CDR1 is MNHEY, CDR2 SMNVEV (reference sequence). J lost 0 bases, V lost 6 bases, and 16 bases had no gene match. The CDR3 totals 20 residues. The CDR3 loop is CASREEGDRGSHFSYNEQFF. CDR3 coding DNA: TGTGCCAGCAGGGAAGAGGGGGACAGGGGGTCTCATTTCTCCTACAATGAGCAGTTCTTC.

This chain uses TRBV7-9 with TRBJ1-4; a possible D gene is TRBD1 (6 bases). Looked up from germline, CDR1 is SEHNR and CDR2 is FQNEAQ (reference sequence). This CDR3 is 14 amino acids long. Between the trimmed V and J ends, which lost 4 bases and 8 bases, there was a span of 14 bases. The CDR3 DNA sequence: TGTGCCAGCAGCTCCCCGACAGGCAGCGAAAAACTGTTTTTT. It translates to CASSSPTGSEKLFF.

J is TRBJ2-5 and V is TRBV28; D call uncertain. CDR1 and CDR2 from the germline V gene are MDHEN and SYDVKM. CDR3 size: 12 residues. Trimming pared 6 bases from V and 0 bases from J, leaving 5 bases between. CDR3 bases: TGTGCCAGCAGCCTGTACCAAGAGACCCAGTACTTC. Translating it yields CASSLYQETQYF.

The chain carries TRBV7-2 and TRBJ2-1, with 9 bases lining up with TRBD2. CDR1 is SGHTA and CDR2 is FQGNSA in the germline V gene. Trimming cost V 4 bases and J 8 bases; bases outside gene matches: 12. This CDR3 is 16 amino acids long. The CDR3 is CASSSGFAGGTYEQFF. The CDR3 DNA reads as TGTGCCAGCAGCTCAGGCTTTGCGGGAGGGACGTATGAGCAGTTCTTC.

CDR3 in DNA: TGTGCCAGCTCACAGAGCAGGGGGACGGACACTGAAGCTTTCTTT. It codes for CASSQSRGTDTEAFF. This chain links TRBV18 with TRBJ1-1; 7 bases align to TRBD1. Trimming cost V 4 bases and J 3 bases; bases outside gene matches: 8. CDR1 KGHSH and CDR2 LQKENI come from the germline V gene. The CDR3 runs to 15 residues.

The chain uses TRBV27 and TRBJ2-7; D gene ambiguous. The CDR3 consists of 9 residues. Trimming stripped 10 bases from V and 9 bases from J, with 10 bases between. The germline V gene encodes CDR1 MNHEY and CDR2 SMNVEV (reference sequence). For the CDR3, the DNA is TGTGCCACATATAAAGCGCAGTACTTC. This codes for CATYKAQYF.

The chain has TRBV7-8 and TRBJ1-1; D gene ambiguous. V lost 4 bases and J 2 bases, leaving 11 bases between the germline ends. Looked up from germline, CDR1 is SGHVS and CDR2 is FQNEAQ. The CDR3 length is 14 residues. The CDR3 spells CASSYRSGNTEAFF. The DNA for the CDR3 is TGTGCCAGCAGCTACCGTTCAGGTAACACTGAAGCTTTCTTT.

The chain employs TRBV28 and TRBJ2-1; 10 positions match TRBD1. Germline-derived CDR1 and CDR2 are MDHEN and SYDVKM. The CDR3 consists of 14 residues. V lost 7 bases, J lost 3 bases, and 3 bases stayed unmatched. In DNA, the CDR3 is TGTGCCAGCAAAGGACAGGGGGACTACAATGAGCAGTTCTTC. Amino acid sequence: CASKGQGDYNEQFF.

This clone showed up just once. This chain uses TRBV28 with TRBJ1-2, with TRBD1 identical over 8 bases. Germline CDR1 is MDHEN and CDR2 is SYDVKM. The ends lost 6 bases at V and 2 bases at J; junction bases unmatched: 5. The CDR3 spans 14 residues. CDR3 coding DNA: TGTGCCAGCAGGCTCGGACAGGGAAACTATGGCTACACCTTC. The encoded protein is CASRLGQGNYGYTF.

This chain uses TRBV5-1 with TRBJ2-7, with D perhaps TRBD2 (5 bases). Trimming pared 1 base from V and 4 bases from J, leaving 12 bases between. There are 14 residues in the CDR3. CDR1 and CDR2 (germline): SGHRS, YFSETQ. CDR3 loop: CASSLSGPLYEQYF. The CDR3 coding sequence is TGCGCCAGCAGCTTGAGCGGCCCCTTGTACGAGCAGTACTTC.

The chain couples TRBV7-2 to TRBJ2-7; weak D call: TRBD1 (5 bases). The CDR3 has 14 amino acids. The V end was cut by 3 bases, the J end by 4 bases, with 13 bases between. Per germline, CDR1 SGHTA and CDR2 FQGNSA. CDR3 in amino acids: CASSFWGESYEQYF. Written as DNA, the CDR3 is TGTGCCAGCAGCTTTTGGGGCGAGTCGTACGAGCAGTACTTC. Complete variable domain (other parts from reference TRBV7-2 and TRBJ2-7): GAGVSQSPSNKVTEKGKDVELRCDPISGHTALYWYRQSLGQGLEFLIYFQGNSAPDKSGLPSDRFSAERTGGSVSTLTIQRTQQEDSAVYLCASSFWGESYEQYFGPGTRLTVT.